This T cell receptor (beta chain) was obtained from a study of human versus mouse CDR3 diversity and MHC coevolution. Libraries were prepared by immunoSEQ multiplex PCR; TCRdb keeps only in-frame clonotypes and omits some of them. Altogether roughly 80,000 clones are present, 93% being singletons, with the ten largest covering 1.2% to 1.5%. The sample was naive CD4+ T cells from blood. Subset of the sample: CD45RO-negative CD62L-positive naive CD4 T cells. The TCR originated in a person aged 30 to 69 in good health.

CDR3 sequence reads: CASSTLDRVKNTEAFF. CDR3 sequence (DNA): TGTGCCAGCAGCACATTGGACAGGGTAAAGAACACTGAAGCTTTCTTT. The rearrangement links TRBV7-2 to TRBJ1-1, with 8 positions matching TRBD1. Germline lookup yields CDR1 SGHTA and CDR2 FQGNSA. Trimming took 5 bases from V and 1 from J; bases not matched to a gene: 9. The CDR3 sequence is 16 residues long.